A selection of T cell receptor beta chains follows, all from one sample in a study of blood T cell repertoires in COVID-19. Here immunoSEQ multiplex PCR was the method, and the copy in TCRdb shows in-frame clones only, minus some. The table lists about 480,000 clones, around 89% of them singletons. Input material: PBMCs or T cells enriched from blood (not recorded which). The receptors here all came from a woman in her 40s who had recovered from COVID-19. Both conserved end residues are part of each CDR3. Each record gives: V gene, D gene, CDR3 length, clone size, J gene, CDR3 DNA, CDR3 protein. A D gene is named only where the DNA matches it firmly. Not all rows give a size; the values are once, few, many and, for expanded clones, a class.

TRBV27	-	14	-	TRBJ2-7	TGTGCCAGCGCACCCGCAGTGACAACCTACGAGCAGTACTTC	CASAPAVTTYEQYF
TRBV14	TRBD1	18	-	TRBJ2-2	TGTGCCAGCAGCCAAGATTTTCAGGGGGCGGCGAACACCGGGGAGCTGTTTTTT	CASSQDFQGAANTGELFF
TRBV6-5	TRBD2	16	-	TRBJ2-7	TGTGCCAGCAGTTACTATCGTAGCGGGAGGGCCTACGAGCAGTACTTC	CASSYYRSGRAYEQYF
TRBV5-4	TRBD2	15	-	TRBJ2-7	TGTGCCAGCAGGCCCCCTAGCGGGAGTAATTCCGAGCAGTACTTC	CASRPPSGSNSEQYF
TRBV29-1	TRBD2	17	-	TRBJ2-7	TGCAGCTTCAGGACTAGCGGGATAGGGAACCTTATCTACGAGCAGTACTTC	CSFRTSGIGNLIYEQYF
TRBV18	TRBD1	19	-	TRBJ1-5	TGTGCCAGCTCACCAGCTCCAGACAGGGGTGGATTACGAAATCAGCCCCAGCATTTT	CASSPAPDRGGLRNQPQHF
TRBV27	-	11	-	TRBJ2-3	TGTGCCAGCAGTGACAGGATTAGGCAGTATTTT	CASSDRIRQYF
TRBV12-5	TRBD2	14	-	TRBJ2-1	TGTGCTAGTGGGGGGGGGACTAGCAACCATGAGCAGTTCTTC	CASGGGTSNHEQFF
TRBV7-2	-	13	-	TRBJ2-7	TGTGCCAGCAGCTTAAGGACTACCTACGAGCAGTACTTC	CASSLRTTYEQYF
TRBV10-3	TRBD1	14	-	TRBJ2-3	TGTGCCATCAGTGGGACAGGGAACACAGATACGCAGTATTTT	CAISGTGNTDTQYF
TRBV5-6	TRBD2	14	-	TRBJ2-7	TGTGCCAGCAGCTTCGGGACTAGCCTTTTCGAGCAGTACTTC	CASSFGTSLFEQYF
TRBV3-1/TRBV3-2	-	12	-	TRBJ1-1	TGTGCCAGCAGGTCACGGGGGGGTGATGCTTTCTTT	CASRSRGGDAFF
TRBV5-4	-	15	-	TRBJ2-1	TGTGCCAGCAGCTTGGGTCCAGGGGTGGGCAATGAGCAGTTCTTC	CASSLGPGVGNEQFF
TRBV5-1	TRBD2	16	-	TRBJ2-1	TGCGCCAGCAGCGGGGGGAGCGGGGAGGCCTACAATGAGCAGTTCTTC	CASSGGSGEAYNEQFF
TRBV10-3	TRBD1	14	-	TRBJ1-1	TGTGCCATCACCACGGACAGGGAGAACACTGAAGCTTTCTTT	CAITTDRENTEAFF
TRBV7-9	TRBD1	17	-	TRBJ2-1	TGTGCCAGCAGCGAGATGGGACAGGGAAGCTCCTACAATGAGCAGTTCTTC	CASSEMGQGSSYNEQFF
TRBV29-1	TRBD1	14	-	TRBJ1-4	TGCAGCGTCATTCGACAGGGGTTGGATGAAAAACTGTTTTTT	CSVIRQGLDEKLFF
TRBV4-2	TRBD2	16	few	TRBJ2-3	TGTGCCAGCAGCCAAGGACTAGCGGACAGCACAGATACGCAGTATTTT	CASSQGLADSTDTQYF
TRBV18	TRBD1	14	-	TRBJ1-4	TGTGCCAGCTCACCCGAACAGGGGGAGGAAAAACTGTTTTTT	CASSPEQGEEKLFF
TRBV6-5	-	12	-	TRBJ1-5	TGTGCCACGGGGGGTGCGGGTCAGCCCCAGCATTTT	CATGGAGQPQHF
TRBV7-9	-	13	-	TRBJ1-1	TGTGCCAGCAGCCTCCCGGGGGTCACTGAAGCTTTCTTT	CASSLPGVTEAFF
TRBV4-3	-	19	-	TRBJ2-1	TGCGCCAGCAGCCCCCAGGGAGGCATCCTGCTTTACACGTACAATGAGCAGTTCTTC	CASSPQGGILLYTYNEQFF
TRBV7-2	TRBD1	14	-	TRBJ1-1	TGTGCCAGCAGCTCCCGGACAGGGGGGTCTGAAGCTTTCTTT	CASSSRTGGSEAFF
TRBV7-2	TRBD2	16	-	TRBJ2-7	TGTGCCAGCAGCTTGACTAGCGGGAGGGCCGGATACGAGCAGTACTTC	CASSLTSGRAGYEQYF
TRBV5-4	-	14	-	TRBJ1-2	TGTGCCAGCAGCCCAGACAGTGTATCGGAGGGCTACACCTTC	CASSPDSVSEGYTF
TRBV27	-	16	-	TRBJ2-2	TGTGCCAGCAGCCCCACTACAGGATCCCCAGCCGGGGAGCTGTTTTTT	CASSPTTGSPAGELFF
TRBV7-2	-	14	-	TRBJ2-1	TGTGCCAGCAGCTACCGCGGTGGGGCACATGAGCAGTTCTTC	CASSYRGGAHEQFF
TRBV9	-	18	-	TRBJ1-6	TGTGCCAGCAGCGTAGAGGGGGAACCGAGCTCCTATAATTCACCCCTCCACTTT	CASSVEGEPSSYNSPLHF
TRBV7-8	-	20	once	TRBJ2-3	TGTGCCAGCAGCCCGCACCTACGTACTAGGCGGGGCCCATCCACAGATACGCAGTATTTT	CASSPHLRTRRGPSTDTQYF
TRBV19	-	15	-	TRBJ2-7	TGTGCCAGTAGCGTTACGGGACTCTCACCCTACGAGCAGTACTTC	CASSVTGLSPYEQYF
TRBV30	-	16	-	TRBJ1-4	TGTGCCTGGAGTAGGTCGTCGGACAGTGTAGATGAAAAACTGTTTTTT	CAWSRSSDSVDEKLFF
TRBV7-2	-	16	few	TRBJ1-3	TGTGCCAGCAGCTTAGAGCTGGGCTACTCTGGAAACACCATATATTTT	CASSLELGYSGNTIYF
TRBV12-3/TRBV12-4	TRBD1	12	-	TRBJ2-7	TGTGCCAGCAGTGGAGGACAGGGCGAGCAGTACTTC	CASSGGQGEQYF
TRBV2	TRBD1	14	-	TRBJ1-2	TGTGCCAGCAAGATTCAGGGGGACGGCTATGGCTACACCTTC	CASKIQGDGYGYTF
TRBV21-1	-	15	-	TRBJ2-7	TGTGCCAGCAGCGCCCAAACTCGTTTTCATAGCGCGCAGTACTTC	CASSAQTRFHSAQYF
TRBV14	TRBD1	14	-	TRBJ2-5	TGTGCCAGCAGCCCTTTAAGGGGGCGAGAGACCCAGTACTTC	CASSPLRGRETQYF
TRBV25-1	-	15	few	TRBJ1-1	TGTGCCAGCAGTGAACAGGGGAATGGTGTCACTGAAGCTTTCTTT	CASSEQGNGVTEAFF
TRBV7-6	-	15	-	TRBJ2-6	TGTGCCAGCAGGGGGTTCAGGGCAGGGGCCAACGTCCTGACTTTC	CASRGFRAGANVLTF
TRBV10-3	-	15	-	TRBJ1-2	TGTGCCATCAGTGAGTCGGGAGGACGGAGCTATGGCTACACCTTC	CAISESGGRSYGYTF
TRBV4-2	-	15	few	TRBJ1-3	TGTGCCAGCAGCCAAGATCAGGGTATTGGAAACACCATATATTTT	CASSQDQGIGNTIYF
TRBV7-9	-	16	-	TRBJ1-4	TGTGCCAGCAGCTTAGCGCCGGGCAGGGAAAATGAAAAACTGTTTTTT	CASSLAPGRENEKLFF
TRBV6-5	TRBD1	14	-	TRBJ2-5	TGTGCCAGCGCCGCCACAGGGGGTTTGGAGACCCAGTACTTC	CASAATGGLETQYF
TRBV4-1	-	16	-	TRBJ2-7	TGCGCCAGCAGCCGAGGCCGGGACTGGGCCACCTACGAGCAGTACTTC	CASSRGRDWATYEQYF
TRBV6-4	TRBD2	15	-	TRBJ2-3	TGTGCCAGCAGTGGAAATAGCGGGAGCACAGATACGCAGTATTTT	CASSGNSGSTDTQYF
TRBV3-1/TRBV3-2	-	16	-	TRBJ1-1	TGTGCCAGCAGCCAAGTTGAATCGGTCCGCAACACTGAAGCTTTCTTT	CASSQVESVRNTEAFF
TRBV11-2	-	19	-	TRBJ2-3	TGTGCCAGCAGCTTAACCTACAACCTAGCCGGGCCCTTCGGGAATACGCAGTATTTT	CASSLTYNLAGPFGNTQYF
TRBV18	TRBD2	15	-	TRBJ2-7	TGTGCCAGCTCACCCCGGACTAGCGGGAGTTACGAGCAGTACTTC	CASSPRTSGSYEQYF
TRBV7-2	-	13	-	TRBJ1-1	TGTGCCAGCAGTAAGGAGATGAACACTGAAGCTTTCTTT	CASSKEMNTEAFF
TRBV10-3	-	12	-	TRBJ2-5	TGTGCCATCAGTGAGAGGGGAGAGACCCAGTACTTC	CAISERGETQYF
TRBV12-3/TRBV12-4	-	13	-	TRBJ1-5	TGTGCCAGCAGTTTCGGGGGAGGACAGCCCCAGCATTTT	CASSFGGGQPQHF
TRBV4-3	-	14	-	TRBJ1-1	TGCGCCAGCAGCCAAGAAGCAGGGCCCACTGAAGCTTTCTTT	CASSQEAGPTEAFF